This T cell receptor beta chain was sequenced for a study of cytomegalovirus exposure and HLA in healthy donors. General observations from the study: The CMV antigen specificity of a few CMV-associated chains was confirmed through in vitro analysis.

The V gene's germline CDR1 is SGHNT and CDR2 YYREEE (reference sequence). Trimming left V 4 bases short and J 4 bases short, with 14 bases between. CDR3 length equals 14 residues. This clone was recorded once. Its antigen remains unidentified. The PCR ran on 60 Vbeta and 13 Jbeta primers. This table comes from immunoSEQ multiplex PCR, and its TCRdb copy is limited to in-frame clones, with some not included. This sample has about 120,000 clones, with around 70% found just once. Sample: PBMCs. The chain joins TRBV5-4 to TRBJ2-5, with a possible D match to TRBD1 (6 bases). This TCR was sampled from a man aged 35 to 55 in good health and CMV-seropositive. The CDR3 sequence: CASSLGARRETQYF. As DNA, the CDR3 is TGTGCCAGCAGCCTGGGGGCCAGGCGAGAGACCCAGTACTTC. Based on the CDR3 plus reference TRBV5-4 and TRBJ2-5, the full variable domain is ETGVTQSPTHLIKTRGQQVTLRCSSQSGHNTVSWYQQALGQGPQFIFQYYREEENGRGNFPPRFSGLQFPNYSSELNVNALELDDSALYLCASSLGARRETQYFGPGTRLLVL.